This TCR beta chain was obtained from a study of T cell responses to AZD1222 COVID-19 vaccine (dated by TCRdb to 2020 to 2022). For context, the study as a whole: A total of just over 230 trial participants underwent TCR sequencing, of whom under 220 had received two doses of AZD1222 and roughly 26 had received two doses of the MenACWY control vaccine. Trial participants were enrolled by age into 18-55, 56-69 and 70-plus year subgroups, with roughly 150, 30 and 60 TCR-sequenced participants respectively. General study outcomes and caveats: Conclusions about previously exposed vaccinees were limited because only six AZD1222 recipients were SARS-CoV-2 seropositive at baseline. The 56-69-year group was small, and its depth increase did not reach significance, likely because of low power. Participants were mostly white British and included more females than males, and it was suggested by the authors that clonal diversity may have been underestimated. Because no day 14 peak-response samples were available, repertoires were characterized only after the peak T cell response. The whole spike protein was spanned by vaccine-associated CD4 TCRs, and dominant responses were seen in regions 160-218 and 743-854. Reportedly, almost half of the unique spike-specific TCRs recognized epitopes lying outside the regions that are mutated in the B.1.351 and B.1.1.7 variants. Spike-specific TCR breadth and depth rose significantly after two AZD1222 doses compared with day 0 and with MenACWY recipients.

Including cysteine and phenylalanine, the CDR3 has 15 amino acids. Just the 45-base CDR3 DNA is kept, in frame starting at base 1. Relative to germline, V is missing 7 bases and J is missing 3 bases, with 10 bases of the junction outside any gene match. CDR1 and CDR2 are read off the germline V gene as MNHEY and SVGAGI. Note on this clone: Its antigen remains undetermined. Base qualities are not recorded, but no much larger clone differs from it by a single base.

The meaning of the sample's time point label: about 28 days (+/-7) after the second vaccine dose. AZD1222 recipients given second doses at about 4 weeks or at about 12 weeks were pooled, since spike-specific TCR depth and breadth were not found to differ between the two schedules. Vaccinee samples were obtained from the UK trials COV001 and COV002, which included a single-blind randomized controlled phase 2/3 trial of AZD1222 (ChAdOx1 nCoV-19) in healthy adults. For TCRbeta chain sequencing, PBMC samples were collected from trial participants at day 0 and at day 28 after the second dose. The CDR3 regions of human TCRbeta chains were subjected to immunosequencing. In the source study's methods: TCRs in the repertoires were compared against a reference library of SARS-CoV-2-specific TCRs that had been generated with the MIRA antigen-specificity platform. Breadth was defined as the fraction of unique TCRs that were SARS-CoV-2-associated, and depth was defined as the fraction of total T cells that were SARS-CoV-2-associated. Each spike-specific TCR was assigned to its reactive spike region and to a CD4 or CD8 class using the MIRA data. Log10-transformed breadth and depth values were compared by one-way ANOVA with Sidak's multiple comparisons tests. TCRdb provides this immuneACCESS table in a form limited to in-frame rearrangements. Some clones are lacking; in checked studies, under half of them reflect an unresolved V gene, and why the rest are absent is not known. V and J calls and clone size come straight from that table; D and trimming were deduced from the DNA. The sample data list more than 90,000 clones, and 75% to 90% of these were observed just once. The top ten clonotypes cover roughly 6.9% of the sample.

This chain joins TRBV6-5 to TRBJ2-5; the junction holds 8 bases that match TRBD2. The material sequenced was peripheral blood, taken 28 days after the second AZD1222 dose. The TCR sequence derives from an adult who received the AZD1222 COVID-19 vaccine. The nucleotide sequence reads TGTGCCAGCATGCAAAAATCAGCGGGGGAAGAGACCCAGTACTTC. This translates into CASMQKSAGEETQYF.